These 16 T cell receptor beta chains were sequenced from one sample in a study of shared clonotypes between healthy human individuals. CD8 cells regarded as naive lacked CD45RO, were positively chosen for CCR7, and omitted terminally differentiated effector memory CD45RA+ cells. Sequencing was performed with immunoSEQ multiplex PCR; in TCRdb, only in-frame clones are kept and a portion is missing. The data hold around 1.9 million clones, with over 85% observed a single time. The specimen sequenced was naive CD8+ T cells from PBMCs. The receptor source for this set is a man between 18 and 35 years old in good health. Some clones in this sample may be carry-over from other donors' samples.

The chain recombines TRBV28 with TRBJ1-1; a possible D gene is TRBD1 (5 bases). The CDR3 totals 15 residues. Trimming cost V 5 bases and J 1 base, with 14 bases left between them. Germline V gives CDR1 MDHEN, CDR2 SYDVKM. The CDR3 spells CASSAQEGPNTEAFF. CDR3 sequence (DNA): TGTGCCAGCAGTGCACAGGAAGGACCGAACACTGAAGCTTTCTTT. The whole variable domain, remainder taken from reference TRBV28 and TRBJ1-1, is DVKVTQSSRYLVKRTGEKVFLECVQDMDHENMFWYRQDPGLGLRLIYFSYDVKMKEKGDIPEGYSVSREKKERFSLILESASTNQTSMYLCASSAQEGPNTEAFFGQGTRLTVV.

The V and J genes are TRBV4-2 and TRBJ1-1; D gene unclear. Germline values: CDR1 LGHNA, CDR2 YNFKEQ. V gave up 1 base and J gave up 1 base, with 10 bases separating them. The CDR3 is made up of 15 amino acids. The CDR3 sequence: CASSQVGVWNTEAFF. The DNA for the CDR3 is TGTGCCAGCAGCCAAGTTGGGGTTTGGAACACTGAAGCTTTCTTT.

This chain connects TRBV16 to TRBJ1-1, with TRBD1 as a possible D gene (5 bases). Trimming pared 4 bases from V and 6 bases from J, leaving 9 bases between. This CDR3 has 12 residues. Germline assignment: CDR1 KGHSY and CDR2 FQNENV. CDR3 nucleotide sequence: TGTGCCAGCAGCCGGGGGGAGGCTGAAGCTTTCTTT. Amino acids: CASSRGEAEAFF.

The rearrangement joins TRBV5-1 to TRBJ2-7; unclear D gene. CDR3 length: 14 residues. CDR1 SGHRS and CDR2 YFSETQ come from the germline V gene. V was cut by 4 bases and J by 2 bases, with 13 bases left in between. The CDR3 region is CASSRALPPYEQYF. CDR3 DNA: TGCGCCAGCAGCAGAGCCCTACCGCCCTACGAGCAGTACTTC.

The chain has TRBV7-7 and TRBJ2-6; 9 bases are shared with TRBD1. The germline V gene encodes CDR1 SSHAT and CDR2 FNYEAQ (reference sequence). V was clipped by 2 bases and J by 0 bases; unmatched bases: 11. This CDR3 region has 20 residues. CDR3 region: CASSLFFWTGDSSGANVLTF. For the CDR3, the DNA is TGTGCCAGCAGCTTATTCTTTTGGACAGGGGATTCCTCTGGGGCCAACGTCCTGACTTTC.

Concerning this clone itself: Other nucleotide sequences in the sample specify the same CDR3. The CDR3 here is CASSYSDRGYEQYF. CDR3 DNA: TGTGCCAGCAGTTACTCGGACAGGGGTTACGAGCAGTACTTC. V and J are TRBV6-5 and TRBJ2-7, with 9 positions matching TRBD1. CDR3 length: 14 amino acids. After removal of 0 bases from V and 4 bases from J, the junction contained 1 base not matched to a gene. CDR1 and CDR2 from the germline V gene are MNHEY and SVGAGI.

This clone was observed a single time. V usage is TRBV29-1 and J usage is TRBJ2-7; a weak D match, TRBD1 (6 bases). CDR1 and CDR2 from the germline V gene are SQVTM and ANQGSEA. Trimming removed 5 bases from V and 5 bases from J, with 16 bases in between. The CDR3 is 13 amino acids. The CDR3 DNA sequence: TGCAGCGTTTTAGGGGGTAGTAGCGACGAGCAGTACTTC. Translating gives CSVLGGSSDEQYF.

The rearrangement joins TRBV7-2 to TRBJ2-5, with D possibly matching TRBD2 (6 bases). V lost 5 bases and J lost 2, with 15 bases in between. Looked up from germline, CDR1 is SGHTA and CDR2 is FQGNSA. This CDR3 region has 15 residues. In nucleotides, the CDR3 is TGTGCCAGCAGCAACCGGGGGAGGTTTCAAGAGACCCAGTACTTC. Protein sequence: CASSNRGRFQETQYF.

This chain connects TRBV5-1 to TRBJ1-4; D possibly corresponds to TRBD1 (5 bases). Germline V gene lookup returns CDR1 SGHRS and CDR2 YFSETQ. V shed 5 bases and J shed 4 bases, with 18 bases lying between them. The CDR3 is 16 amino acids. CDR3 DNA: TGCGCCAGCAGTCCAACGGGACTCGACCTTAATGAAAAACTGTTTTTT. Its protein product is CASSPTGLDLNEKLFF. Variable domain in full (rest from reference TRBV5-1 and TRBJ1-4): KAGVTQTPRYLIKTRGQQVTLSCSPISGHRSVSWYQQTPGQGLQFLFEYFSETQRNKGNFPGRFSGRQFSNSRSEMNVSTLELGDSALYLCASSPTGLDLNEKLFFGSGTQLSVL.

The genes are TRBV28 and TRBJ1-4, with 7 positions matching TRBD1. Per the germline V gene, CDR1 is MDHEN and CDR2 is SYDVKM. The ends lost 10 bases at V and 4 bases at J; junction bases unmatched: 12. The CDR3 runs 15 residues. This CDR3 reads CATEFSGQFNEKLFF. CDR3 nucleotides: TGTGCCACCGAGTTCTCGGGACAGTTTAATGAAAAACTGTTTTTT.

The J gene is TRBJ1-4, the V gene TRBV11-2; D remains unclear. Per germline, CDR1 SGHAT and CDR2 FQNNGV. V was clipped by 4 bases and J by 7 bases, with 16 bases between them. The CDR3 loop spans 15 amino acids. The CDR3 spells CASSSGDGGGEKLFF. The CDR3 DNA reads TGTGCCAGCAGCTCCGGAGACGGAGGTGGTGAAAAACTGTTTTTT.

This chain joins TRBV7-7 and TRBJ2-5; 10 nucleotides agree with TRBD1. J lost 2 bases, V lost 5 bases, and 14 bases had no gene match. There are 18 residues in the CDR3. CDR1 and CDR2 from the germline V gene are SSHAT and FNYEAQ (reference sequence). The CDR3 DNA is TGTGCCAGCAGCGAAAGCCGGGACAGGGGCGGGTGGCAAGAGACCCAGTACTTC. Its protein is CASSESRDRGGWQETQYF.

In the case of this clone: At one boundary the junction diverges from the germline segment, which might be a read error. The V call is TRBV28, the J call TRBJ1-2, with 9 bases matching TRBD1. The CDR3 length is 15 residues. Germline CDR1 is MDHEN and CDR2 is SYDVKM. The CDR3 region is CASRPTGTGNFGYTF. CDR3 coding DNA: TGTGCCAGCAGGCCCACCGGGACAGGGAACTTTGGCTACACCTTC.

The chain uses TRBV9 and TRBJ2-1, with a possible D match to TRBD2 (6 bases). Per germline, CDR1 SGDLS and CDR2 YYNGEE. This CDR3 region has 16 residues. V was pared by 6 bases and J by 6 bases, with 22 bases between. The CDR3 protein is CASTPLGRGPRNEQFF. Here the CDR3 DNA reads TGTGCCAGCACACCACTGGGGCGGGGACCCCGCAATGAGCAGTTCTTC.

This chain uses TRBV4-2 with TRBJ2-1; the match to TRBD1 covers 8 bases. J lost 8 bases, V lost 3 bases, and 12 bases had no gene match. Germline V lookup: CDR1 LGHNA, CDR2 YNFKEQ. The length of the CDR3 is 16 residues. The CDR3 nucleotides read TGTGCCAGCAGCCATCCCCGGACAGGGAGGTTGCATGAGCAGTTCTTC. It yields the protein CASSHPRTGRLHEQFF.

This chain connects TRBV5-6 to TRBJ1-1, with D hard to call. V was trimmed by 1 base and J by 1 base, leaving 5 bases between them. CDR1 is SGHDT, CDR2 YYEEEE, per germline. The CDR3 loop spans 13 amino acids. The CDR3 nucleotides are TGTGCCAGCAGCTTGTTGGGGAACACTGAAGCTTTCTTT. Its protein is CASSLLGNTEAFF.